Presented here are 10 T cell receptor beta chains from one specimen sequenced in a study of liver allograft versus peripheral blood T cells. Whole-study context: The authors compared T cell receptor repertoires in transplanted livers with those in the peripheral blood of recipients.

One entry per CDR3 protein, called by TCRdb with MiXCR from the reads. The table lists roughly 8,300 distinct CDR3 sequences, 15% of them singletons. Receptor source: a human patient who had a liver transplant. Some T cells may be the graft donor's.

By proportion, this clonotype is medium-sized. The CDR3, as DNA: TGTGCCATCAGTGACGGCGGGAGGGCCGCAGATACGCAGTATTTT. Its translation is CAISDGGRAADTQYF. The V call is TRBV10-3, the J call TRBJ2-3; 9 bases line up with TRBD2. Germline loops: CDR1 ENHRY, CDR2 SYGVKD. J lost 4 bases, V lost 3 bases, and 5 bases had no gene match. This CDR3 contains 15 residues.

This clonotype appeared once. CDR3 coding DNA: TGTGCCAGCAGCCCGTCGGGGGAATTAGGTCAGCCCCAGCATTTT. Amino acid sequence: CASSPSGELGQPQHF. The chain is built from TRBV5-5 and TRBJ1-5; a weak D match, TRBD1 (5 bases). V was trimmed by 4 bases and J by 6 bases, leaving 17 bases between them. Per the germline V gene, CDR1 is SGHKS and CDR2 is YYEKEE (reference sequence). This CDR3 region has 15 residues.

This clonotype was observed at least ten times. The chain couples TRBV20-1 to TRBJ1-5; D is perhaps TRBD1 (6 bases). V was cut by 2 bases and J by 5 bases, with 10 bases left in between. Germline V gives CDR1 DFQATT, CDR2 SNEGSKA (reference sequence). This CDR3 is 13 amino acids long. The CDR3 bases are TGCAGTGCTAGACAGGGGTGGGATCAGCCCCAGCATTTT. Translating gives CSARQGWDQPQHF.

This clonotype has only a few counts. This chain uses TRBV30 with TRBJ2-7, with a tentative D call TRBD1 (6 bases). Germline CDR1 and CDR2: GTSNPN and SVGIG (reference sequence). This CDR3 spans 11 amino acids. The V gene lost 4 bases and the J gene lost 9 bases, with 13 bases spanning the gap. Written as DNA, the CDR3 is TGTGCCTGGATCCAGCGAGGGGGGCAGTACTTC. The encoded protein is CAWIQRGGQYF.

The chain joins TRBV20-1 to TRBJ2-2; TRBD1 matches 7 bases. CDR3 length: 16 amino acids. Per germline, CDR1 DFQATT and CDR2 SNEGSKA (reference sequence). V lost 0 bases to trimming and J lost 4 bases; unmatched junction nucleotides: 8. The CDR3 DNA reads TGCAGTGCTAGAGATTTTAGACAGGGTAGCACCGGGGAGCTGTTTTTT. Its protein product is CSARDFRQGSTGELFF.

This chain links TRBV5-5 with TRBJ2-7; tentatively, D is TRBD1 (6 bases). CDR1 and CDR2 (germline): SGHKS, YYEKEE (reference sequence). V lost 4 bases and J lost 3, with 14 bases in between. CDR3 length equals 14 residues. CDR3: CASSPGQGGYEQYF. The CDR3 DNA reads as TGTGCCAGCAGCCCCGGGCAAGGGGGCTACGAGCAGTACTTC.

This clonotype is labeled as medium-sized. The gene calls are TRBV20-1 and TRBJ1-6; D gene ambiguous. V was trimmed by 5 bases and J by 14 bases, leaving 13 bases between them. The germline CDR1 and CDR2 sequences are DFQATT and SNEGSKA (reference sequence). The CDR3 is 11 residues long. The CDR3 DNA sequence: TGCAGTGCTCCCCGGGAGTTCACCCTCCACTTT. Translation gives CSAPREFTLHF.

By sample share, this clonotype is medium-sized. This rearrangement joins TRBV6-6 to TRBJ2-3; 7 bases align to TRBD1. V was pared by 6 bases and J by 2 bases, with 5 bases of the junction left unmatched. CDR3 length equals 14 residues. From germline, CDR1 is MNHNY and CDR2 SVGAGI (reference sequence). The CDR3 sequence is CASRGQFSTDTQYF. In nucleotides, the CDR3 is TGTGCCAGCAGGGGACAGTTCTCCACAGATACGCAGTATTTT.

This clonotype counts as medium-sized. The chain has TRBV13 and TRBJ2-6, with unresolved D. CDR3 length equals 16 residues. CDR1 is PRHDT, CDR2 FYEKMQ, per germline (reference sequence). V lost 3 bases and J lost 6, with 15 bases in between. The CDR3 reads CASSFNSPGEANVLTF. The CDR3 coding sequence is TGTGCCAGCAGCTTTAACAGCCCTGGTGAGGCCAACGTCCTGACTTTC.

V usage is TRBV11-2 and J usage is TRBJ2-7; D remains unclear. Germline CDR1 reads SGHAT; CDR2 reads FQNNGV. With 5 bases removed from V and 6 bases from J, the gap between germline ends came to 8 bases. This CDR3 comprises 11 residues. The CDR3 sequence is CASSPAFEQYF. The CDR3, as DNA: TGTGCCAGCAGCCCGGCGTTCGAGCAGTACTTC.